Ten or more counts support the clone carrying this T cell receptor (beta chain). This sample was included in a study of T cells in Graves' hyperthyroidism and ophthalmopathy. CDR3 length: 16 amino acids. CDR1 is SGHTA, CDR2 FQGNSA, per germline. V was shortened by 5 bases and J by 9 bases, with 20 bases between the two germline ends. TCR beta CDR3 regions were amplified from RNA transcripts. First-round RT-PCR of the TCR CDR3 relied on the HTBI primer set. TCRdb recomputed calls from the multiplex PCR reads with MiXCR, one row per CDR3 protein. Of around 100,000 distinct CDR3 sequences in the sample, about 45% were seen once.

The clonotype comes from a man aged 35-49 years with Graves' hyperthyroidism. The sequenced sample consisted of blood. The chain uses TRBV7-2 and TRBJ1-6, with D perhaps TRBD1 (5 bases). The CDR3 protein is CASSPRVGRGISPLHF. CDR3 sequence (DNA): TGTGCCAGCAGCCCACGGGTGGGACGGGGAATTTCACCCCTCCACTTT. Together with reference TRBV7-2 and TRBJ1-6, the CDR3 gives the full variable domain: GAGVSQSPSNKVTEKGKDVELRCDPISGHTALYWYRQSLGQGLEFLIYFQGNSAPDKSGLPSDRFSAERTGGSVSTLTIQRTQQEDSAVYLCASSPRVGRGISPLHFGNGTRLTVT.